The entry that follows covers one T cell receptor beta chain sequence. Its specific antigen is unknown. Base qualities are not at hand, and no much larger clone is one base apart. The treatment or condition label for this specimen denotes: allogeneic hematopoietic cell transplantation with graft depleted of TCRalphabeta T cells and CD19 B cells. TCRalphabeta/CD19-depleted allogeneic hematopoietic cell grafts were given to the transplant recipients, all of whom were children. Library preparation was by PCR. Sequencing used an Illumina HiSeq 2500. TCR library preparation used molecular barcoding, with unique molecular identifiers applied to normalize quantification of the TCRbeta repertoire. TCRdb reprocessed the public reads (quality trimming at Q25 with fastp, clone calling with MiXCR) and kept in-frame beta chains. For every CDR3 protein sequence, its rows merge into one entry that carries the most common genes and DNA. Across this sample there are a few hundred thousand distinct CDR3 sequences, with around 15% seen only once. The biggest ten clones account for roughly 27% of the sample.

Based on the germline V gene, the CDR1 and CDR2 sequences are LGHNA and YSLEER. V ends up 0 bases short and J 7 bases short, with an unmatched junction base count of 9. The CDR3 contains 18 residues, cysteine and phenylalanine counted. Of all the DNA, just the CDR3 is kept, 54 bases in frame from base 1. These data come from a study of T-cell reconstitution after alpha-beta-depleted transplantation in children listed by TCRdb under 2016. About the study as a whole: Using TCR repertoire profiling, the study followed T-cell immune reconstitution in a quantitative way in children after TCRalphabeta/CD19-depleted allogeneic hematopoietic cell transplantation.

Paper-wide results and their limitations: The frequencies of hyperexpanded clones fell over the following months, and after one year, T-cell counts and TCRbeta diversity were mostly attributed to newly produced T cells. In some patients, the high TCRbeta diversity seen at day 60 was put down to recipient T cells and intrathymic progenitors that had survived conditioning. About two months after transplant, the apparently early recovery of alphabetaT-cell counts reportedly depended on just several hundred clones that had expanded rapidly and came from non-depleted graft cells.

The V and J segments used are TRBV4-3 and TRBJ2-1, and 13 junctional nucleotides match TRBD2. This TCR was recovered from a boy under three years old who had a stem cell transplant for Wiskott-Aldrich syndrome, so the T cells may come from the graft donor. This sample comprised PBMCs, mostly from graft donor cells, obtained 360 days after TCRalphabeta/CD19-depleted stem cell transplant. The CDR3 sequence is CASSQDSLAGGPRNEQFF. The DNA sequence reads TGCGCCAGCAGCCAAGACTCACTAGCGGGAGGGCCGCGAAATGAGCAGTTCTTC.